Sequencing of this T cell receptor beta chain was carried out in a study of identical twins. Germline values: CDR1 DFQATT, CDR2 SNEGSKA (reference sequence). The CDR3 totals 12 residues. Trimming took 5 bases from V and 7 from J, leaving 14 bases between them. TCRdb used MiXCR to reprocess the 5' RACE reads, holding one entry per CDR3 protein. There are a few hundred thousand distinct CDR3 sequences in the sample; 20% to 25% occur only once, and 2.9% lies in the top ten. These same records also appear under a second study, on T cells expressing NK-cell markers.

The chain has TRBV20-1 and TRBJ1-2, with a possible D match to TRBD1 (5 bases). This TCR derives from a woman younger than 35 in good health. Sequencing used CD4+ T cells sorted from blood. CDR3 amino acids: CSADPRTGGYTF. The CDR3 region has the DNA TGCAGTGCTGACCCTAGAACAGGTGGCTACACCTTC.